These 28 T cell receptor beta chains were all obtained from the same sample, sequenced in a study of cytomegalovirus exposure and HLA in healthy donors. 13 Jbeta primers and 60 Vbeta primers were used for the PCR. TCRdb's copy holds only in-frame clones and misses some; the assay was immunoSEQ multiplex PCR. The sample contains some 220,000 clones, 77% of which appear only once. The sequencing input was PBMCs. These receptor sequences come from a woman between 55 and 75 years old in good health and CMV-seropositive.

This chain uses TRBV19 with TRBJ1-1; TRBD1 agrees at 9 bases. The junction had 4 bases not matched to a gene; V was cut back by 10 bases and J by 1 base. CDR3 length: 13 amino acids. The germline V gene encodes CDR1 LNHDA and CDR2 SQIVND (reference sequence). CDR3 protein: CATRDRANTEAFF. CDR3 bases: TGTGCCACCCGGGACAGGGCGAACACTGAAGCTTTCTTT. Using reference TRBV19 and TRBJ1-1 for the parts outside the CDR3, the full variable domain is DGGITQSPKYLFRKEGQNVTLSCEQNLNHDAMYWYRQDPGQGLRLIYYSQIVNDFQKGDIAEGYSVSREKKESFPLTVTSAQKNPTAFYLCATRDRANTEAFFGQGTRLTVV.

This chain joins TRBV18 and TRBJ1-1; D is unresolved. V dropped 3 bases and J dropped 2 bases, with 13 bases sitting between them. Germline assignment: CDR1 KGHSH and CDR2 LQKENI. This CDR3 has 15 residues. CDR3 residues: CASSPNAGLNTEAFF. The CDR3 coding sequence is TGTGCCAGCTCACCCAATGCTGGGCTTAACACTGAAGCTTTCTTT.

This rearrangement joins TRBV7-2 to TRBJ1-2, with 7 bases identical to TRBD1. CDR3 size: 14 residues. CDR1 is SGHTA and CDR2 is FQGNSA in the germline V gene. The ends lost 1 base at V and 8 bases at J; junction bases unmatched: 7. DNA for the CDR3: TGTGCCAGCAGCTTAGTGTCGGGACAGATCGGCTACACCTTC. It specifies CASSLVSGQIGYTF.

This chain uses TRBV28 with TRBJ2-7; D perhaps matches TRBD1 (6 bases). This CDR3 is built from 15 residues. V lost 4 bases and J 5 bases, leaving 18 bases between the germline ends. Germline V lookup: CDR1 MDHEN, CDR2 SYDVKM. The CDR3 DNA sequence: TGTGCCAGCAGTTCCTCCGCGGGCCCAGGGGACGAGCAGTACTTC. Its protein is CASSSSAGPGDEQYF.

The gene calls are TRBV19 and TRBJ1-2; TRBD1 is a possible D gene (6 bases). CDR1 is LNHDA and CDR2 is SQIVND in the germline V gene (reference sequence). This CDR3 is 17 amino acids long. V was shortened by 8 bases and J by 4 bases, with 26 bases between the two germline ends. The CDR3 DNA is TGTGCCAGTCGGACGGGGACAATGACAGGTTGGGTCTATGGCTACACCTTC. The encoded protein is CASRTGTMTGWVYGYTF. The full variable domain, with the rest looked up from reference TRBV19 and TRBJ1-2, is DGGITQSPKYLFRKEGQNVTLSCEQNLNHDAMYWYRQDPGQGLRLIYYSQIVNDFQKGDIAEGYSVSREKKESFPLTVTSAQKNPTAFYLCASRTGTMTGWVYGYTFGSGTRLTVV.

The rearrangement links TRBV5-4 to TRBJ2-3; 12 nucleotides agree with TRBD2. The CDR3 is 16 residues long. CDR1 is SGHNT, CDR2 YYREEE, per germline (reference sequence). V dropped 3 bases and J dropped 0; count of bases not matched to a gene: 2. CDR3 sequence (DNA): TGTGCCAGCAGCTCCGGACTAGCGGGGAGCACAGATACGCAGTATTTT. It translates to CASSSGLAGSTDTQYF.

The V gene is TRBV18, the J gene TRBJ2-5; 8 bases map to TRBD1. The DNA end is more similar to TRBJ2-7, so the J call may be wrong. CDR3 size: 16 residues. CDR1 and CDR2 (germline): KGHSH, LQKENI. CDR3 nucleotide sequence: TGTGCCAGCTCACCCACAGGGGGAGCAAACTCCTACGAGCAGTACTTC. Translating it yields CASSPTGGANSYEQYF.

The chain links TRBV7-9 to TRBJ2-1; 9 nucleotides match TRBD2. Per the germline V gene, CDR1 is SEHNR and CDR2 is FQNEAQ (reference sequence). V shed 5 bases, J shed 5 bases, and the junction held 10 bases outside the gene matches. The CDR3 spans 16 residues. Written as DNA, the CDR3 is TGTGCCAGCAGCCTTCCCCTAGCGGGGACGGACAATGAGCAGTTCTTC. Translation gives CASSLPLAGTDNEQFF.

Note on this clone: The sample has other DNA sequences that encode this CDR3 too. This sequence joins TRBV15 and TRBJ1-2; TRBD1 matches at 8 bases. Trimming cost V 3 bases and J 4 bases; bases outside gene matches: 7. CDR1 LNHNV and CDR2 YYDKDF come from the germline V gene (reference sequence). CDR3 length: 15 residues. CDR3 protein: CATSSSGTGVYGYTF. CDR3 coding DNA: TGTGCCACCAGCAGCTCCGGGACAGGAGTCTATGGCTACACCTTC.

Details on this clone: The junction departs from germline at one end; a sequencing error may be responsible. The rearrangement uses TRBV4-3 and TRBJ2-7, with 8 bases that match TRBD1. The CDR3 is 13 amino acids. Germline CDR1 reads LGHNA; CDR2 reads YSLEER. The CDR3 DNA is TGCGCCAGCAGCCAGGACAGGGCCTACGGGCAGTACTTC. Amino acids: CASSQDRAYGQYF.

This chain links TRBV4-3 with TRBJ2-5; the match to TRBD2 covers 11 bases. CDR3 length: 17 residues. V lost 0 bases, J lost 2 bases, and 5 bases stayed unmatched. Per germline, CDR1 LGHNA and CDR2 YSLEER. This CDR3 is CASSQDSLAGGQETQYF. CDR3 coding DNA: TGCGCCAGCAGCCAAGATTCGCTAGCGGGGGGACAAGAGACCCAGTACTTC.

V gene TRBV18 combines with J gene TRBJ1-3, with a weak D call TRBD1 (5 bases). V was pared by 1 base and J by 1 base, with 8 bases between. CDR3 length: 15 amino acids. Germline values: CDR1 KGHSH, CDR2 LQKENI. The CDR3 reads CASSPQTASGNTIYF. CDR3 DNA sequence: TGTGCCAGCTCACCACAGACAGCTTCTGGAAACACCATATATTTT.

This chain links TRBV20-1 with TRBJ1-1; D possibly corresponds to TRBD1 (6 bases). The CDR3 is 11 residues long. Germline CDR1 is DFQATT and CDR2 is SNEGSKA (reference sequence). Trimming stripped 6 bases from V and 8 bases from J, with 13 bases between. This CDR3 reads CSAWGGTEAFF. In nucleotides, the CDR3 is TGCAGTGCCTGGGGGGGGACAGAAGCTTTCTTT.

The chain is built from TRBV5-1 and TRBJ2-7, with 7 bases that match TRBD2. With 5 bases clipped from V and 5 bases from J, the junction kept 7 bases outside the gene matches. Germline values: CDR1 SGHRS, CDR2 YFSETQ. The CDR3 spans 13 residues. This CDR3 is CASSGSGLHEQYF. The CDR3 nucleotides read TGCGCCAGCAGTGGTAGCGGGCTCCACGAGCAGTACTTC.

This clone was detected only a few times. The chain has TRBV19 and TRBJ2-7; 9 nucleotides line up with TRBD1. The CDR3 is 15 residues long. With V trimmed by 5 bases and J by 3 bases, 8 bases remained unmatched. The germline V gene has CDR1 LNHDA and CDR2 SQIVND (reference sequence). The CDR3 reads CASSAPGQGFYEQYF. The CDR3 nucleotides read TGTGCCAGTAGTGCCCCGGGACAGGGCTTCTACGAGCAGTACTTC.

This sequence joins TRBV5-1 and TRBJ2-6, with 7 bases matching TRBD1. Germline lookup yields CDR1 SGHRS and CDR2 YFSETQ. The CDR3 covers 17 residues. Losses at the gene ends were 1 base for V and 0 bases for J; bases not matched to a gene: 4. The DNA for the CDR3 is TGCGCCAGCAGCTTGATGGGACAGATCTCTGGGGCCAACGTCCTGACTTTC. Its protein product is CASSLMGQISGANVLTF. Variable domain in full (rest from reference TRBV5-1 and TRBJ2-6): KAGVTQTPRYLIKTRGQQVTLSCSPISGHRSVSWYQQTPGQGLQFLFEYFSETQRNKGNFPGRFSGRQFSNSRSEMNVSTLELGDSALYLCASSLMGQISGANVLTFGAGSRLTVL.

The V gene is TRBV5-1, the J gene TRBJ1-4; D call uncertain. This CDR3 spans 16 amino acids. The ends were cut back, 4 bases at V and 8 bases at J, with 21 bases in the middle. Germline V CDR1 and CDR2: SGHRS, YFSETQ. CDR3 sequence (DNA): TGCGCCAGCAGCCTTGCTGCGTACTCCTCGGGGGAAAAACTGTTTTTT. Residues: CASSLAAYSSGEKLFF.

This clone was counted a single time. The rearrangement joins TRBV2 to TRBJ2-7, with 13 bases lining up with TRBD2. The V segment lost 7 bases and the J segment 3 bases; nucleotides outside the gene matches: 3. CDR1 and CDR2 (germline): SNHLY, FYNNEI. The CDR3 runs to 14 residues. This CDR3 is CASTLAGGFYEQYF. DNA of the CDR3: TGTGCCAGCACACTAGCGGGAGGGTTCTACGAGCAGTACTTC.

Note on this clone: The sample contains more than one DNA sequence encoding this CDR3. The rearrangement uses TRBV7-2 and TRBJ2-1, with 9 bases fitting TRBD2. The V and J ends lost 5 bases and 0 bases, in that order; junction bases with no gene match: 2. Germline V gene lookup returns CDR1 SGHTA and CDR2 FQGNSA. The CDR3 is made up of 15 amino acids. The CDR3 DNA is TGTGCCAGCAGCCTTAGCGGGAGCTCCTACAATGAGCAGTTCTTC. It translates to CASSLSGSSYNEQFF.

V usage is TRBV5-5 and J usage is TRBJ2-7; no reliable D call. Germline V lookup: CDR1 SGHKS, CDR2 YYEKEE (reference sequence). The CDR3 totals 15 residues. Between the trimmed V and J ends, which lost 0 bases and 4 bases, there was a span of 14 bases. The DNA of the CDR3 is TGTGCCAGCAGCTTGGGGCCAGCGACTGAATACGAGCAGTACTTC. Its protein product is CASSLGPATEYEQYF.

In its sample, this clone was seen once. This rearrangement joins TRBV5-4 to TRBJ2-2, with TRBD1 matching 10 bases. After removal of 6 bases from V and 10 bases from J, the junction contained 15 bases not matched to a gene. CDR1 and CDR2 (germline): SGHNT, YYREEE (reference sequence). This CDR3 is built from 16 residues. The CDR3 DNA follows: TGTGCCAGCACCACCAGCCCGGGACAGGGGTTCGTGGAGCTGTTTTTT. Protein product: CASTTSPGQGFVELFF.

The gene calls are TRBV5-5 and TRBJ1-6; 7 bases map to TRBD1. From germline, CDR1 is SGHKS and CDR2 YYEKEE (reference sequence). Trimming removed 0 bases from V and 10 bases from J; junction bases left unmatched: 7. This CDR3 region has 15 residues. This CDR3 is CASSLAIQGSSPLHF. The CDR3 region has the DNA TGTGCCAGCAGCTTGGCCATACAGGGGAGCTCACCCCTCCACTTT.

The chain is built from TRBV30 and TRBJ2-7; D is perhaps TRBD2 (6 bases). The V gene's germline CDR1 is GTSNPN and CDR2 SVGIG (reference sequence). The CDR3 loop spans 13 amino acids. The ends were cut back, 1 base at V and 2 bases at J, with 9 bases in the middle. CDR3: CAWSGTTAYEQYF. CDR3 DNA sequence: TGTGCCTGGAGTGGGACTACAGCCTACGAGCAGTACTTC.

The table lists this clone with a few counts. DNA of the CDR3: TGCGCCAGCAGCTTGGCCGGGTGGCAAGAGACCCAGTACTTC. This encodes CASSLAGWQETQYF. The chain carries TRBV5-1 and TRBJ2-5; D is ambiguous. Trimming cost V 0 bases and J 2 bases, with 8 bases left between them. Germline CDR1 and CDR2: SGHRS and YFSETQ. The CDR3 runs 14 residues.

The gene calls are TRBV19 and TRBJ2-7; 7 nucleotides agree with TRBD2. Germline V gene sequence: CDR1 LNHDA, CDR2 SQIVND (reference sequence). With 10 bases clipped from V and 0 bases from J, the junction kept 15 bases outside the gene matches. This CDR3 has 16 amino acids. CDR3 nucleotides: TGTGCCACCGCGCCCCGTAGCGGGCGGACCTCCTACGAGCAGTACTTC. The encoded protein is CATAPRSGRTSYEQYF.

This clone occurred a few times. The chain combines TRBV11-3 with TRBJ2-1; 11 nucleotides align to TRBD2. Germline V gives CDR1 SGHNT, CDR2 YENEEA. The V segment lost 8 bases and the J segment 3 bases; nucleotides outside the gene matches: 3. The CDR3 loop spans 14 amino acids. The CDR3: CASGGLAGYNEQFF. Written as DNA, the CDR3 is TGTGCCAGCGGCGGACTAGCGGGCTACAATGAGCAGTTCTTC. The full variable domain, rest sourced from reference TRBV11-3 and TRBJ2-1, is EAGVVQSPRYKIIEKKQPVAFWCNPISGHNTLYWYLQNLGQGPELLIRYENEEAVDDSQLPKDRFSAERLKGVDSTLKIQPAELGDSAVYLCASGGLAGYNEQFFGPGTRLTVL.

CDR3 bases: TGTGCCAGCAGCTTGGTGGCCATGAATGAGCAGTTCTTC. Translation gives CASSLVAMNEQFF. The chain couples TRBV5-6 to TRBJ2-1; D unclear. Germline V gives CDR1 SGHDT, CDR2 YYEEEE. There are 13 residues in the CDR3. V lost 0 bases and J lost 7, with 8 bases in between.

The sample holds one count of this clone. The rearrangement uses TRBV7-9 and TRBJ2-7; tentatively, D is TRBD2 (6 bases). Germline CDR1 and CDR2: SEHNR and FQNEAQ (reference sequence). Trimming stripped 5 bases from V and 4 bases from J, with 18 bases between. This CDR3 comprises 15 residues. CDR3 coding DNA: TGTGCCAGCAGCCCCTTCCGGGGGAGTAGGTACGAGCAGTACTTC. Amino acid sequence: CASSPFRGSRYEQYF.